This TCR beta chain came from a study of long-term antiretroviral therapy in people with HIV. Study-wide results and limits: Spans of CDR3 length were tighter for HIV repertoires than for controls.

CDR3 length: 11 amino acids. Germline loops: CDR1 GTSNPN, CDR2 SVGIG (reference sequence). The libraries were made with immunoSEQ v3.0 at survey level. The assay was immunoSEQ multiplex PCR, and TCRdb's table has in-frame clones only and misses some. The sample carries 35,000 or so clones, about 80% recorded once. For each donor, at least one pre-ART and at least two post-ART PBMC samples were available. Comment on this clone: Its antigen is as yet unknown. Relative to the germline gene, one junction end is altered; a read error may explain this.

This material consisted of unsorted PBMCs, taken 2 years after starting antiretroviral therapy. The TCR originated in a woman aged 45-60 years with HIV. V is TRBV30 and J is TRBJ2-7; D unresolved. The CDR3 DNA reads as TGTGCCTGGAGCTCCGCTTCCATCCAGGACTTC. It codes for CAWSSASIQDF.